The sequence of this T cell receptor beta chain was determined in a study of OX40 agonist ivuxolimab in advanced cancers. Study-level information: Ivuxolimab was delivered to patients intravenously every 2 weeks at doses spanning 0.01 to 10 mg/kg.

The CDR3 spans 15 residues. Germline V gene data show CDR1 as SGHNT and CDR2 as YENEEA. The V gene end was trimmed by 3 bases and the J gene end by 4 bases; junction bases not matched to a gene: 5. Sequencing was performed with immunoSEQ multiplex PCR; in TCRdb, only in-frame clones are kept and a portion is missing. The sample has more than 65,000 clones; approximately 81% are singletons. The rearrangement links TRBV11-3 to TRBJ2-1; 8 bases agree with TRBD1. The source was CD4+ or CD8+ T cells sorted from blood, collected in a trial of the OX40 agonist ivuxolimab. The sequence was collected from an adult with an advanced solid tumor such as melanoma, head and neck, liver or kidney cancer. The CDR3 DNA sequence: TGTGCCAGCAGCTTGGACAGGGACCCTTACAATGAGCAGTTCTTC. Amino acids: CASSLDRDPYNEQFF.